The T cell receptor (beta chain) under discussion was sequenced for a study of CD8+ T cells in alopecia areata. The study, taken as a whole, reports: Greater clonality was observed in lesional scalp samples, especially alopecia totalis/universalis, versus normal scalp. Among patients, TCR sharing was less clear than in mice, a difference possibly due in part to HLA diversity in the patient population.

Looked up from germline, CDR1 is GTSNPN and CDR2 is SVGIG (reference sequence). The CDR3 contains 13 residues. V lost 2 bases to trimming and J lost 4 bases; unmatched junction nucleotides: 2. RNA was extracted and reverse transcribed into cDNA as the sequencing template. The protocol was immunoSEQ multiplex PCR, while the TCRdb copy is restricted to in-frame clones and leaves out a portion. The table shows about 64,000 clones, with 44% occurring only once. Comments on this clone: Its antigen is not known.

The chain employs TRBV30 and TRBJ2-1; 7 bases align to TRBD2. The receptor's source is a human donor with alopecia areata. The sequenced sample was NKG2D-low CD8+ T cells sorted from blood. The chain's CDR3 is CAWSPSGYNEQFF. The CDR3 nucleotides are TGTGCCTGGAGTCCTAGCGGATACAATGAGCAGTTCTTC.